The rows below give T cell receptor beta chains drawn from one sample of a study of blood T cell repertoires in COVID-19. Generated by immunoSEQ multiplex PCR, the TCRdb table keeps only in-frame clones and is missing some. The sample gives about 150,000 clones, about 83% of which show up once; 9.5% to 13% is in the top ten. Source material: peripheral blood. The receptors were sampled from a woman aged 55-70 years with COVID-19, enrolled during active disease. CDR3s include the opening cysteine and the closing phenylalanine or tryptophan. Fields, in order: V gene, clone size, CDR3 length, J gene, D gene, CDR3 DNA, CDR3 protein. A D gene is named only where the DNA matches it firmly. Rows may omit the clone size; those that give it use once, few, many or a size class.

v_gene: TRBV27
abundance: .
len: 11
j_gene: TRBJ2-2
d_gene: .
CDR3nt: TGTGCCAGCAGTTTTCGGGGGGAGCTGTTTTTT
CDR3aa: CASSFRGELFF

v_gene: TRBV5-4
abundance: .
len: 16
j_gene: TRBJ1-5
d_gene: .
CDR3nt: TGTGCCAGCAGCTTGGCCGGGACTGCCGGCAATCAGCCCCAGCATTTT
CDR3aa: CASSLAGTAGNQPQHF

v_gene: TRBV5-1
abundance: .
len: 18
j_gene: TRBJ2-3
d_gene: TRBD2
CDR3nt: TGCGCCAGCAGCTTGGCTAGCGGGGGGATCATCGGCACAGATACGCAGTATTTT
CDR3aa: CASSLASGGIIGTDTQYF

v_gene: TRBV5-6
abundance: once
len: 14
j_gene: TRBJ2-1
d_gene: TRBD2
CDR3nt: TGTGCCAGCAGTTTAGGACTAGTTACCAATGAGCAGTTCTTC
CDR3aa: CASSLGLVTNEQFF

v_gene: TRBV3-1/TRBV3-2
abundance: .
len: 14
j_gene: TRBJ1-5
d_gene: .
CDR3nt: TGTGCCAGCAGCCAAGAAGGCGGAAGTCAGCCCCAGCATTTT
CDR3aa: CASSQEGGSQPQHF

v_gene: TRBV5-4
abundance: .
len: 14
j_gene: TRBJ1-1
d_gene: .
CDR3nt: TGTGCCAGCAGCTTCCGGGGAAAGAACACTGAAGCTTTCTTT
CDR3aa: CASSFRGKNTEAFF

v_gene: TRBV18
abundance: .
len: 15
j_gene: TRBJ2-7
d_gene: TRBD2
CDR3nt: TGTGCCAGCTCAATCTATAGCGACCCGGGGGGGGAGCAGTACTTC
CDR3aa: CASSIYSDPGGEQYF

v_gene: TRBV19
abundance: once
len: 15
j_gene: TRBJ1-3
d_gene: TRBD1
CDR3nt: TGTGCCAGTAGTAGCAGACAGGGGGCTGGAAACACCATATATTTT
CDR3aa: CASSSRQGAGNTIYF

v_gene: TRBV15
abundance: .
len: 15
j_gene: TRBJ2-5
d_gene: TRBD1
CDR3nt: TGTGCCACCAGCAAATTGACAGGGATCCAAGAGACCCAGTACTTC
CDR3aa: CATSKLTGIQETQYF

v_gene: TRBV12-3/TRBV12-4
abundance: .
len: 11
j_gene: TRBJ1-2
d_gene: .
CDR3nt: TGTGCCAGCCGGGGGTTCTATGGCTACACCTTC
CDR3aa: CASRGFYGYTF

v_gene: TRBV20-1
abundance: .
len: 14
j_gene: TRBJ2-1
d_gene: TRBD2
CDR3nt: TGCAGTGCTAGTCGCACTAGCGGGTACAATGAGCAGTTCTTC
CDR3aa: CSASRTSGYNEQFF

v_gene: TRBV10-3
abundance: .
len: 14
j_gene: TRBJ2-2
d_gene: TRBD1
CDR3nt: TGTGCCATCAGCCGGGACAGCTACACCGGGGAGCTGTTTTTT
CDR3aa: CAISRDSYTGELFF

v_gene: TRBV4-1
abundance: .
len: 13
j_gene: TRBJ1-6
d_gene: .
CDR3nt: TGCGCCAGCAGCCAATTCAGTGCTTCACCCCTCCACTTT
CDR3aa: CASSQFSASPLHF

v_gene: TRBV24-1
abundance: few
len: 17
j_gene: TRBJ1-1
d_gene: .
CDR3nt: TGTGCCACCAGTGATCCGACAGGAGGCCTGGGGAGCACTGAAGCTTTCTTT
CDR3aa: CATSDPTGGLGSTEAFF

v_gene: TRBV5-1
abundance: .
len: 16
j_gene: TRBJ1-5
d_gene: .
CDR3nt: TGCGCCAGCAGCTTAGGAGCGGGAACGGGCAATCAGCCCCAGCATTTT
CDR3aa: CASSLGAGTGNQPQHF

v_gene: TRBV5-1
abundance: once
len: 14
j_gene: TRBJ1-3
d_gene: .
CDR3nt: TGCGCCAGCAGAACCCAGGGGTCGGCAAACACCATATATTTT
CDR3aa: CASRTQGSANTIYF

v_gene: TRBV29-1
abundance: .
len: 11
j_gene: TRBJ1-1
d_gene: .
CDR3nt: TGCAGCGTTGGAGTATATACTGAAGCTTTCTTT
CDR3aa: CSVGVYTEAFF

v_gene: TRBV3-1/TRBV3-2
abundance: .
len: 15
j_gene: TRBJ1-1
d_gene: TRBD1
CDR3nt: TGTGCCAGCAGCCCTAAGGACAGGGTATTCACTGAAGCTTTCTTT
CDR3aa: CASSPKDRVFTEAFF

v_gene: TRBV18
abundance: once
len: 14
j_gene: TRBJ1-4
d_gene: TRBD1
CDR3nt: TGTGCCAGCTCACCGGGACAGAATACTGAAAAACTGTTTTTT
CDR3aa: CASSPGQNTEKLFF

v_gene: TRBV2
abundance: .
len: 15
j_gene: TRBJ2-1
d_gene: TRBD2
CDR3nt: TGTGCCAGCAGTGCTAGCGGGAGGGGAGACAATGAGCAGTTCTTC
CDR3aa: CASSASGRGDNEQFF

v_gene: TRBV5-1
abundance: few
len: 16
j_gene: TRBJ1-4
d_gene: .
CDR3nt: TGCGCCAGCAGCTTGGAGCCGGTACGGGCTAATGAAAAACTGTTTTTT
CDR3aa: CASSLEPVRANEKLFF

v_gene: TRBV2
abundance: .
len: 19
j_gene: TRBJ2-5
d_gene: TRBD2
CDR3nt: TGTGCCAGCAGTGCCCGTGCCGGGACTAGCGGGGGGGTACAAGAGACCCAGTACTTC
CDR3aa: CASSARAGTSGGVQETQYF

v_gene: TRBV19
abundance: .
len: 15
j_gene: TRBJ2-5
d_gene: .
CDR3nt: TGTGCCAGTAGTCCCGGACAGGGAGGGGGAGAGACCCAGTACTTC
CDR3aa: CASSPGQGGGETQYF

v_gene: TRBV7-9
abundance: .
len: 14
j_gene: TRBJ2-3
d_gene: .
CDR3nt: TGTGCCAGCAGCTTCGTTAGCCCCCGAGATACGCAGTATTTT
CDR3aa: CASSFVSPRDTQYF

v_gene: TRBV6-6
abundance: .
len: 16
j_gene: TRBJ1-5
d_gene: .
CDR3nt: TGTGCCAGCAGTTACTCCATCCTCACAGGCAATCAGCCCCAGCATTTT
CDR3aa: CASSYSILTGNQPQHF

v_gene: TRBV7-8
abundance: few
len: 13
j_gene: TRBJ1-2
d_gene: .
CDR3nt: TGTGCCAGCAGCTTCTTTACAGAATATGGCTACACCTTC
CDR3aa: CASSFFTEYGYTF

v_gene: TRBV5-1
abundance: .
len: 16
j_gene: TRBJ2-5
d_gene: TRBD2
CDR3nt: TGCGCCAGCAGCTTTACTAGCGGGGGGCTTCAAGAGACCCAGTACTTC
CDR3aa: CASSFTSGGLQETQYF

v_gene: TRBV27
abundance: .
len: 14
j_gene: TRBJ1-2
d_gene: .
CDR3nt: TGTGCCAGCAGGCCTTCGGGAGGGGTAGGAGGCTACACCTTC
CDR3aa: CASRPSGGVGGYTF

v_gene: TRBV5-1
abundance: .
len: 15
j_gene: TRBJ2-5
d_gene: TRBD1
CDR3nt: TGCGCCAGCAGCCTAGGGACAGGGGGCGAAGAGACCCAGTACTTC
CDR3aa: CASSLGTGGEETQYF

v_gene: TRBV19
abundance: .
len: 13
j_gene: TRBJ2-3
d_gene: TRBD1
CDR3nt: TGTGCCAGTAGTCAGGGACAGGGCCATACGCAGTATTTT
CDR3aa: CASSQGQGHTQYF

v_gene: TRBV4-1
abundance: .
len: 15
j_gene: TRBJ1-4
d_gene: .
CDR3nt: TGCGCCAGCAGCGCCTTACAGCCGCCAAATGAAAAACTGTTTTTT
CDR3aa: CASSALQPPNEKLFF

v_gene: TRBV11-2
abundance: .
len: 14
j_gene: TRBJ1-1
d_gene: .
CDR3nt: TGTGCCAGCAGCTTATCTGGGGCGAACACTGAAGCTTTCTTT
CDR3aa: CASSLSGANTEAFF

v_gene: TRBV29-1
abundance: .
len: 12
j_gene: TRBJ1-1
d_gene: .
CDR3nt: TGCAGCGTTACAGGGTGGAACACTGAAGCTTTCTTT
CDR3aa: CSVTGWNTEAFF

v_gene: TRBV29-1
abundance: many
len: 15
j_gene: TRBJ2-2
d_gene: .
CDR3nt: TGCAGCGTTGAACTGGCGGGGAGGAACACCGGGGAGCTGTTTTTT
CDR3aa: CSVELAGRNTGELFF

v_gene: TRBV7-9
abundance: few
len: 15
j_gene: TRBJ2-3
d_gene: TRBD2
CDR3nt: TGTGCCAGCAGCCCTGTGCGGGGGGGTCTAGATACGCAGTATTTT
CDR3aa: CASSPVRGGLDTQYF

v_gene: TRBV5-8
abundance: .
len: 13
j_gene: TRBJ2-7
d_gene: TRBD1
CDR3nt: TGTGCCAGCAGCTGGGACAGAGCCTACGAGCAGTACTTC
CDR3aa: CASSWDRAYEQYF

v_gene: TRBV5-1
abundance: .
len: 15
j_gene: TRBJ1-1
d_gene: .
CDR3nt: TGCGCCAGCAGCTTGGAACCGACAAGGAACACTGAAGCTTTCTTT
CDR3aa: CASSLEPTRNTEAFF

v_gene: TRBV12-5
abundance: .
len: 15
j_gene: TRBJ2-1
d_gene: TRBD1
CDR3nt: TGTGCTAGTGGTTTCACTTGGGACAGCCGGAGTGAGCAGTTCTTC
CDR3aa: CASGFTWDSRSEQFF

v_gene: TRBV3-1/TRBV3-2
abundance: .
len: 14
j_gene: TRBJ2-2
d_gene: .
CDR3nt: TGTGCCAGCAGCCAACTTACGGGAGCCGGGGAGCTGTTTTTT
CDR3aa: CASSQLTGAGELFF